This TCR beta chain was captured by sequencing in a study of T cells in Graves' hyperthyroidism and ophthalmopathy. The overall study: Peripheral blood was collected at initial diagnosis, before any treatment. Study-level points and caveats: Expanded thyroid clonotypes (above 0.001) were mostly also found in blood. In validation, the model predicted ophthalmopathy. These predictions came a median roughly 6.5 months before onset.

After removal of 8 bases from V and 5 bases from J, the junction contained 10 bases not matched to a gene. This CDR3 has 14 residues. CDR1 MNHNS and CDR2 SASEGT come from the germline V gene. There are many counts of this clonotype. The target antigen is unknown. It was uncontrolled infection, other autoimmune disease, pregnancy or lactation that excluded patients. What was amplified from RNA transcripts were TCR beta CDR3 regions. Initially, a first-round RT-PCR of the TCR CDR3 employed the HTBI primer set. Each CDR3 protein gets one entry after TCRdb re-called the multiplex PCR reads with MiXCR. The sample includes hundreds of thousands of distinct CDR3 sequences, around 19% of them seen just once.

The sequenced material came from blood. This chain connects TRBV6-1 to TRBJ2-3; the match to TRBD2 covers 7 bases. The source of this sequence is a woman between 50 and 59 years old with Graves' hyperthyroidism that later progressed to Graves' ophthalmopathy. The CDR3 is CASSSGLVQDTQYF. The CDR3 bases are TGTGCCAGCTCTTCCGGACTAGTCCAAGATACGCAGTATTTT.